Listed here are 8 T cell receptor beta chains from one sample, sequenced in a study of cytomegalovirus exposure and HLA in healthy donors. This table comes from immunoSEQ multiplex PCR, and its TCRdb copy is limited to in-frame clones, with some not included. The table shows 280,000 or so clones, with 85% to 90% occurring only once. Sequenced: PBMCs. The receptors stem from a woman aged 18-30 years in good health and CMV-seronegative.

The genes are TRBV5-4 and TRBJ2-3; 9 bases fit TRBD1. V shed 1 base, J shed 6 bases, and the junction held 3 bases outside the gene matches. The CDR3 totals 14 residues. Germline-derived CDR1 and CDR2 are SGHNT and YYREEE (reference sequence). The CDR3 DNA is TGTGCCAGCAGCTTGTGGGACAGGGTGGATACGCAGTATTTT. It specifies CASSLWDRVDTQYF.

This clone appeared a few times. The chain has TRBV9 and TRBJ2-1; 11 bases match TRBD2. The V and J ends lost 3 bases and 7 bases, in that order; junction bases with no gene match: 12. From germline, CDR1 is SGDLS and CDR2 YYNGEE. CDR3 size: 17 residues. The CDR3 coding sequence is TGTGCCAGCAGCGAGGCGGTAGCGGGAGGGCCGGGTAATGAGCAGTTCTTC. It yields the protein CASSEAVAGGPGNEQFF.

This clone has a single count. The CDR3 region has the DNA TGTGCCAGCAGTTCAACAGGGGGGGGGAATGGCTACACCTTC. It encodes CASSSTGGGNGYTF. The rearrangement joins TRBV28 to TRBJ1-2; 8 bases line up with TRBD1. The V gene end was trimmed by 4 bases and the J gene end by 6 bases; junction bases not matched to a gene: 7. The germline gives CDR1 MDHEN, CDR2 SYDVKM. The CDR3 is 14 amino acids.

Here the CDR3 reads CASIHGTVYNQPQHF. The DNA for the CDR3 is TGTGCCAGCATCCACGGGACAGTCTACAATCAGCCCCAGCATTTT. The V gene is TRBV28, the J gene TRBJ1-5, with 7 bases lining up with TRBD1. The ends lost 7 bases at V and 3 bases at J; junction bases unmatched: 9. Germline V lookup: CDR1 MDHEN, CDR2 SYDVKM. This CDR3 is built from 15 residues. The variable domain in full, completed from reference TRBV28 and TRBJ1-5, reads DVKVTQSSRYLVKRTGEKVFLECVQDMDHENMFWYRQDPGLGLRLIYFSYDVKMKEKGDIPEGYSVSREKKERFSLILESASTNQTSMYLCASIHGTVYNQPQHFGDGTRLSIL.

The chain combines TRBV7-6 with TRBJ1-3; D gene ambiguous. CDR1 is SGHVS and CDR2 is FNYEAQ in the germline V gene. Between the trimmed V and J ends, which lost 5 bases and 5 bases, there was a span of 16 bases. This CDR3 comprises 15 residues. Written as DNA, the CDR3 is TGTGCCAGCAGCACCCGGACTAGCGGGAGAAACACCATATATTTT. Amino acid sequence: CASSTRTSGRNTIYF.

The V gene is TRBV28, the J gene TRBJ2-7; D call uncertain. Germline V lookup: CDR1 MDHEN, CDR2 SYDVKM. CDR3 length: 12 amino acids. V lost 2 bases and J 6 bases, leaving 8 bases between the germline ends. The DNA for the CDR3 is TGTGCCAGCAGTTTACCGGTTGGCGAGCAGTACTTC. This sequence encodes CASSLPVGEQYF.

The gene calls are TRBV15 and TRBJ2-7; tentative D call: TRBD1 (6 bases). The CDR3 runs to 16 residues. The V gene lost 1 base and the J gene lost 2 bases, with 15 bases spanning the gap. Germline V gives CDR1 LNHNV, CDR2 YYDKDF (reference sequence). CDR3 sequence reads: CATSRVRQVSTYEQYF. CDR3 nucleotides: TGTGCCACCAGCAGAGTACGACAGGTTTCTACCTACGAGCAGTACTTC.

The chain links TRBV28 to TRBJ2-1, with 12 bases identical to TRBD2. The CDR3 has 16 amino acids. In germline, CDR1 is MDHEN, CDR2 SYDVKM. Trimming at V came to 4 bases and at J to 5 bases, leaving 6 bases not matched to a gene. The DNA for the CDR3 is TGTGCCAGCAGTTACCGACTAGCGGGGGACCACAATGAGCAGTTCTTC. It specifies CASSYRLAGDHNEQFF.